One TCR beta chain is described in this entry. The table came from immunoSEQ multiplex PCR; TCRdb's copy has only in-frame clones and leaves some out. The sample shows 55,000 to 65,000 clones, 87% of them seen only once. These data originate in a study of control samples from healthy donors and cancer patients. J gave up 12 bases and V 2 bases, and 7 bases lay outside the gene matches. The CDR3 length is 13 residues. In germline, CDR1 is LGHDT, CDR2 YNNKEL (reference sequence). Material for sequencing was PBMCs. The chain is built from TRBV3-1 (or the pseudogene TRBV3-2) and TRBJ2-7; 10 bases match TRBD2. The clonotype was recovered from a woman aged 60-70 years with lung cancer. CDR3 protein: CASSQLAGAPGYF. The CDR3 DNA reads TGTGCCAGCAGCCAACTAGCGGGAGCCCCGGGGTACTTC.